The 22 T cell receptor beta chains reported below all come from one sample, sequenced in a study of shared clonotypes between healthy human individuals (dated by TCRdb to 2020 to 2021). The library was obtained by the immunoSEQ multiplex PCR assay. TCRdb carries this immuneACCESS record with in-frame sequences only. Its versions omit some clonotypes, under half of them owing to an unresolved V gene in the studies checked, with the rest unexplained. The sample table lists around 990,000 clones, roughly 80% of them with a count of one. Clones ranked in the top ten supply 0.7% to 0.95% of the sample. Sequenced input: memory CD4+ T cells from PBMCs. The sample's cell subset or site label is to be understood as: CD45RA-negative fraction. The receptors were sampled from a man in his late teens or twenties in good health. Some clones in this sample may be carry-over from other donors' samples.

The J gene is TRBJ1-1, the V gene TRBV28, with 11 nucleotides matching TRBD1. CDR3 length: 16 residues. J was trimmed by 6 bases and V by 5 bases; bases with no gene match: 11. Germline values: CDR1 MDHEN, CDR2 SYDVKM. The CDR3: CASSATGTGGAAEAFF. As DNA, the CDR3 is TGTGCCAGCAGTGCAACCGGGACAGGGGGAGCGGCTGAAGCTTTCTTT. Looking up the rest from reference TRBV28 and TRBJ1-1 gives the full variable domain: DVKVTQSSRYLVKRTGEKVFLECVQDMDHENMFWYRQDPGLGLRLIYFSYDVKMKEKGDIPEGYSVSREKKERFSLILESASTNQTSMYLCASSATGTGGAAEAFFGQGTRLTVV.

V is TRBV28 and J is TRBJ1-5; TRBD1 agrees at 8 bases. The CDR3 extends over 15 amino acids. Losses at the gene ends were 6 bases for V and 6 bases for J; bases not matched to a gene: 10. CDR1 is MDHEN, CDR2 SYDVKM, per germline. The CDR3 DNA follows: TGTGCCAGCAGGATCCCAGGGGGCGCGTTTCAGCCCCAGCATTTT. It is translated as CASRIPGGAFQPQHF.

In its sample, this clone was seen a few times. V and J are TRBV15 and TRBJ2-5; a possible D gene is TRBD2 (5 bases). V was clipped by 4 bases and J by 12 bases, with 18 bases between them. The CDR3 loop spans 13 amino acids. The germline gives CDR1 LNHNV, CDR2 YYDKDF (reference sequence). The CDR3 spells CATSTSPGSRKYF. CDR3 coding DNA: TGTGCCACCAGCACAAGTCCGGGGTCCCGAAAGTACTTC.

This chain uses TRBV18 with TRBJ2-6, with D possibly being TRBD1 (6 bases). The germline gives CDR1 KGHSH, CDR2 LQKENI. V lost 2 bases to trimming and J lost 4 bases, with 12 bases between them. The CDR3 has 16 residues. CDR3 amino acids: CASSPTQGSGANVLTF. DNA of the CDR3: TGTGCCAGCTCACCAACACAGGGTTCCGGGGCCAACGTCCTGACTTTC.

The J gene is TRBJ1-1, the V gene TRBV9, with 11 bases aligning to TRBD1. Germline-derived CDR1 and CDR2 are SGDLS and YYNGEE. The CDR3 spans 14 residues. The trim removed 7 bases at V and 4 bases at J, leaving 6 bases unmatched. This CDR3 is CASGRGTGGTEAFF. CDR3 DNA sequence: TGTGCCAGCGGGAGGGGGACAGGGGGCACTGAAGCTTTCTTT.

The DNA for the CDR3 is TGTGCCACCAGCCTTATACCGGGGAACACTGAAGCTTTCTTT. It codes for CATSLIPGNTEAFF. The rearrangement links TRBV6-1 to TRBJ1-1; D call uncertain. The CDR3 is 14 amino acids. V was shortened by 10 bases and J by 1 base, with 16 bases between the two germline ends. CDR1 is MNHNS, CDR2 SASEGT, per germline.

CDR3 in DNA: TGTGCCACCAGCATCGGACAGGGCGAAGAAAAACTGTTTTTT. This codes for CATSIGQGEEKLFF. The chain uses TRBV15 and TRBJ1-4; 8 nucleotides agree with TRBD1. The CDR3 extends over 14 amino acids. CDR1 is LNHNV, CDR2 YYDKDF, per germline (reference sequence). The trim removed 4 bases at V and 8 bases at J, leaving 6 bases unmatched.

The chain has TRBV27 and TRBJ2-3; D may be TRBD2 (6 bases). V dropped 7 bases and J dropped 6 bases, with 14 bases sitting between them. In germline, CDR1 is MNHEY, CDR2 SMNVEV (reference sequence). The length of the CDR3 is 13 residues. The CDR3 is CASTRGGLDTQYF. Here the CDR3 DNA reads TGTGCCAGCACGAGGGGAGGACTGGATACGCAGTATTTT.

The chain employs TRBV9 and TRBJ2-1; the D is unclear. Trimming removed 4 bases from V and 4 bases from J, with 9 bases in between. Germline V CDR1 and CDR2: SGDLS, YYNGEE. This CDR3 region has 13 residues. CDR3 region: CASSLLGYNEQFF. The DNA of the CDR3 is TGTGCCAGCAGCCTCCTAGGGTACAATGAGCAGTTCTTC.

The genes are TRBV2 and TRBJ2-3; TRBD1 matches at 9 bases. The CDR3 runs to 16 residues. The junction had 7 bases not matched to a gene; V was cut back by 2 bases and J by 4 bases. Looked up from germline, CDR1 is SNHLY and CDR2 is FYNNEI. The CDR3 nucleotides read TGTGCCAGCAGTGAACACGGGACAGGGAAATCAGATACGCAGTATTTT. It is translated as CASSEHGTGKSDTQYF.

V gene TRBV9 combines with J gene TRBJ2-5; no firm D call. V was pared by 2 bases and J by 1 base, with 12 bases between. Germline-derived CDR1 and CDR2 are SGDLS and YYNGEE. CDR3 length: 15 residues. Here the CDR3 reads CASSVYPGVQETQYF. In DNA, the CDR3 is TGTGCCAGCAGCGTGTATCCAGGCGTCCAAGAGACCCAGTACTTC.

This rearrangement joins TRBV28 to TRBJ1-2; the match to TRBD1 covers 7 bases. This CDR3 spans 15 amino acids. Trimming took 4 bases from V and 7 from J; bases not matched to a gene: 12. From germline, CDR1 is MDHEN and CDR2 SYDVKM. The CDR3 loop is CASSSSSGTAFGYTF. Here the CDR3 DNA reads TGTGCCAGCAGTTCTTCCTCCGGGACAGCCTTTGGCTACACCTTC.

The chain combines TRBV6-5 with TRBJ1-2; D unclear. The germline gives CDR1 MNHEY, CDR2 SVGAGI. Trimming shortened V by 6 bases and J by 2 bases, and 7 bases separated the two germline ends. This CDR3 has 12 amino acids. The chain's CDR3 is CASRGRNYGYTF. In DNA form, the CDR3 reads TGTGCCAGCAGGGGCAGAAACTATGGCTACACCTTC.

The chain has TRBV2 and TRBJ2-4; D remains unclear. The germline V and J ends were trimmed by 6 bases and 0 bases, with 9 bases remaining between them. CDR1 and CDR2 (germline): SNHLY, FYNNEI. The CDR3 extends over 14 amino acids. CDR3 loop: CASRDPLAKNIQYF. The DNA for the CDR3 is TGTGCCAGCAGGGACCCTCTAGCCAAAAACATTCAGTACTTC.

A single count supports this clone. The rearrangement links TRBV9 to TRBJ2-6; tentatively, D is TRBD1 (5 bases). V was clipped by 0 bases and J by 2 bases, with 12 bases between them. Germline V gene sequence: CDR1 SGDLS, CDR2 YYNGEE. The CDR3 extends over 17 amino acids. Here the CDR3 DNA reads TGTGCCAGCAGCGTAGAAATAGGGGCTCCTGGGGCCAACGTCCTGACTTTC. Amino acid sequence: CASSVEIGAPGANVLTF.

This rearrangement joins TRBV6-1 to TRBJ1-4, with TRBD1 identical over 8 bases. The CDR3 covers 15 residues. V shed 7 bases and J 7 bases; nucleotides not matched to a gene: 11. Germline V gene sequence: CDR1 MNHNS, CDR2 SASEGT. This CDR3 reads CASITSRDRLEKLFF. CDR3 nucleotide sequence: TGTGCCAGCATCACAAGCCGGGACAGGCTTGAAAAACTGTTTTTT.

A note on this clone: Other DNA sequences in the sample encode the same CDR3. The chain has TRBV5-6 and TRBJ1-2; the D is unclear. The V end lost 4 bases, the J end lost 0 bases, and 10 bases lay between the germline ends. The germline CDR1 and CDR2 sequences are SGHDT and YYEEEE. This CDR3 contains 14 residues. CDR3 nucleotide sequence: TGTGCCAGCAGCCGGACGGGAACTAACTATGGCTACACCTTC. It specifies CASSRTGTNYGYTF.

Of note for this clone: The limits of the CDR3 on the DNA are not certain, so only TCRdb's listed CDR3 is given. The rearrangement links TRBV7-2 to TRBJ2-2. Germline assignment: CDR1 SGHTA and CDR2 FQGNSA. The CDR3 region is 15 residues in length, termini included. CDR3 region: CASSPFLGMGGELFF.

This clone was seen more than once but under ten times. Other DNA sequences of this sample code for an identical CDR3. The genes are TRBV6-5 and TRBJ1-5; 7 bases map to TRBD1. Unmatched junction bases numbered 0, after V lost 2 bases and J lost 2 bases. Germline CDR1 reads MNHEY; CDR2 reads SVGAGI. CDR3 length: 14 amino acids. The DNA of the CDR3 is TGTGCCAGCAGTTACGGACAGGGCAATCAGCCCCAGCATTTT. It is translated as CASSYGQGNQPQHF.

The V call is TRBV11-2, the J call TRBJ2-7, with D unclear. The CDR3 totals 15 residues. Germline V gene sequence: CDR1 SGHAT, CDR2 FQNNGV. V dropped 1 base and J dropped 0 bases, with 10 bases sitting between them. The CDR3 DNA follows: TGTGCCAGCAGCTTAGCGAAAGGTCACTCCTACGAGCAGTACTTC. It yields the protein CASSLAKGHSYEQYF.

This chain uses TRBV7-2 with TRBJ1-4; D not certain. This CDR3 is built from 14 residues. Germline CDR1 SGHTA, CDR2 FQGNSA. With 5 bases removed from V and 6 bases from J, the gap between germline ends came to 13 bases. The DNA for the CDR3 is TGTGCCAGCAGCGCCGGAGGGAGCGATGAAAAACTGTTTTTT. This encodes CASSAGGSDEKLFF. Full variable domain (outside the CDR3, taken from reference TRBV7-2 and TRBJ1-4): GAGVSQSPSNKVTEKGKDVELRCDPISGHTALYWYRQSLGQGLEFLIYFQGNSAPDKSGLPSDRFSAERTGGSVSTLTIQRTQQEDSAVYLCASSAGGSDEKLFFGSGTQLSVL.

Remarks on this clone: One junction end disagrees with the germline gene, perhaps due to a read error. The chain employs TRBV6-1 and TRBJ2-3, with 7 bases fitting TRBD1. The CDR3 sequence is 11 residues long. The germline gives CDR1 MNHNS, CDR2 SASEGT. CDR3 DNA: TGTGCCAGCAGTGAAGAAAGGGACAGAGATTTT. This encodes CASSEERDRDF.